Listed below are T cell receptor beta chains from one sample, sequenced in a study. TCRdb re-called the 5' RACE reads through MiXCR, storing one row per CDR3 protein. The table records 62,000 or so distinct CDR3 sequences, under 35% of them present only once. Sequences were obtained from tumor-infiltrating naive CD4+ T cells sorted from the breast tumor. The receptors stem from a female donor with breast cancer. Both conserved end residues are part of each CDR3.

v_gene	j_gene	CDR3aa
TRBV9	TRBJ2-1	CASSVEGLAGYNEQFF
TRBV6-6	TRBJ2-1	CASSYPEGWHEQFF
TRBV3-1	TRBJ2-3	CASSQDRGGYTDTQYF
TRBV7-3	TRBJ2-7	CASSPRADYEQYF
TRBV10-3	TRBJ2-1	CAISGASGAYNEQFF
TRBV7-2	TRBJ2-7	CASSSIAGGTYEQYF
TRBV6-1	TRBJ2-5	CASSRQGEETQYF
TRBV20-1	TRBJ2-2	CSARILAGSNTGELFF
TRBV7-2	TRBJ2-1	CASSIAGTPSYNEQFF
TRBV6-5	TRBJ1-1	CASSYSGGNTEAFF
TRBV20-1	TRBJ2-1	CSARLGSANEQFF
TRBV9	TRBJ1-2	CASNRPSRGLYGYTF
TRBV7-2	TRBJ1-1	CASSFRRENTEAFF
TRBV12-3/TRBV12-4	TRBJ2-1	CASSLLPTVFYNEQFF
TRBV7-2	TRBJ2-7	CASSSGLASREQYF
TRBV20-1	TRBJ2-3	CSAGDRKRGRTDTQYF
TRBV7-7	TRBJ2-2	CASSLDLGGTGELFF
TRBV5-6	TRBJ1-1	CASSPRWGSEAFF
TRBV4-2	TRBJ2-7	CASSQDYGRVYEQYF
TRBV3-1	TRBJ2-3	CASSLTGARSTDTQYF
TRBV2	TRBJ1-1	CATRTDTEAFF
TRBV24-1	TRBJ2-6	CATSDKSGANVLTF
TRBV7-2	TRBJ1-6	CASSSSGLSPLHF
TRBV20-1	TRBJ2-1	CSAYLNNEQFF
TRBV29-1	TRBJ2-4	CSVEPRQGSQYF
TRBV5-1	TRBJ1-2	CASSPERLRDRERYGYTF
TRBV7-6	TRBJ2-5	CASSLIAGGTTGQATQYF
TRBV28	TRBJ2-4	CASGASGGEVRNIQYF
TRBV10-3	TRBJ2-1	CAISESDNEQFF
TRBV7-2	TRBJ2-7	CASSLEAVYEQYF
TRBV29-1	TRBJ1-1	CSGQTAPGTEAFF
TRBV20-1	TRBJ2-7	CTIPSTSPPWQYF
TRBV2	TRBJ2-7	CASSLGLGYEQYF
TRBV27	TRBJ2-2	CASSAINTGELFF
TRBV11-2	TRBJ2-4	CASSLLAKNIQYF
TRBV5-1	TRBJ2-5	CASSPWGDQQETQYF
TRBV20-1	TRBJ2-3	CSARTPYKGARTDTQYF
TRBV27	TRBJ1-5	CANSFTGLSNQPQHF